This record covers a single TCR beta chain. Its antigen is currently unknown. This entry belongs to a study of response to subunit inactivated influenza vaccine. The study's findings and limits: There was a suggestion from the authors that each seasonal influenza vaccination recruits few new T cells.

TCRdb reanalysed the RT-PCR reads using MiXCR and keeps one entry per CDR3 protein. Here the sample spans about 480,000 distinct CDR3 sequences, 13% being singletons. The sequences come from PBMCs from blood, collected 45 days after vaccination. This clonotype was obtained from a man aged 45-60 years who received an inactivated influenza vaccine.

CDR3: CASTGGQRDGELFF. The CDR3, as DNA: TGTGCCAGCACCGGGGGGCAAAGGGACGGGGAGCTGTTTTTT. V and J are TRBV2 and TRBJ2-2, with D perhaps TRBD2 (7 bases). Germline CDR1 is SNHLY and CDR2 is FYNNEI. This CDR3 contains 14 residues. Trimming pared 7 bases from V and 7 bases from J, leaving 16 bases between. The full variable domain, rest sourced from reference TRBV2 and TRBJ2-2, is EPEVTQTPSHQVTQMGQEVILRCVPISNHLYFYWYRQILGQKVEFLVSFYNNEISEKSEIFDDQFSVERPDGSNFTLKIRSTKLEDSAMYFCASTGGQRDGELFFGEGSRLTVL.